This is a list of T cell receptor beta chains from one sample in a study of blood T cell repertoires in COVID-19. Profiling relied on immunoSEQ multiplex PCR, and the TCRdb table lists in-frame clones only, not all of them. The table shows approximately 250,000 clones, with over 70% occurring only once. The sample was PBMCs or T cells enriched from blood (not recorded which). Receptors originate from a woman aged 40 to 50 who had been exposed to COVID-19. CDR3s include the opening cysteine and the closing phenylalanine or tryptophan. The D gene is left open where the match is weak. Clone size is given for some rows only: seen once, a few or many times, or a class if the clone is expanded.

j_call,v_call,d_call,clone_size,cdr3_aa,cdr3_nt
TRBJ2-5,TRBV5-1,NA,NA,CASSLGLDLIETQYF,TGCGCCAGCAGCTTGGGTCTAGATTTAATAGAGACCCAGTACTTC
TRBJ2-1,TRBV7-8,TRBD2,NA,CASSHLRGGSSYNEQFF,TGTGCCAGCAGCCACCTTCGGGGGGGGAGCTCCTACAATGAGCAGTTCTTC
TRBJ1-1,TRBV5-1,NA,NA,CASSWTDGNTEAFF,TGTGCCAGCAGTTGGACAGACGGTAACACTGAAGCTTTCTTT
TRBJ1-4,TRBV7-9,NA,NA,CASSLASPRYDNEKLFF,TGTGCCAGCAGCTTAGCTAGCCCGCGGTATGATAATGAAAAACTGTTTTTT
TRBJ1-5,TRBV19,NA,NA,CASYFEGDNQPQHF,TGTGCCAGTTACTTCGAGGGGGACAATCAGCCCCAGCATTTT
TRBJ2-7,TRBV7-6,TRBD2,once,CASSGGGAYEQYF,TGTGCCAGCAGCGGCGGGGGGGCATACGAGCAGTACTTC
TRBJ2-1,TRBV2,TRBD1,NA,CASSRGPILGQFF,TGTGCCAGCAGTAGGGGGCCCATACTGGGGCAGTTCTTC
TRBJ1-6,TRBV7-2,TRBD1,few,CASSLRTGFVYTKSPLHF,TGTGCCAGCAGCTTAAGGACAGGGTTTGTGTATACAAAATCACCCCTCCACTTT
TRBJ1-1,TRBV6-2/TRBV6-3,TRBD1,NA,CASSLGTGVEAFF,TGTGCCAGCAGTCTTGGGACAGGTGTCGAAGCTTTCTTT
TRBJ1-5,TRBV6-5,TRBD1,NA,CASNLAGGGQPQHF,TGTGCCAGCAATTTAGCAGGGGGTGGTCAGCCCCAGCATTTT
TRBJ2-3,TRBV3-1/TRBV3-2,NA,NA,CASSQVELGTDTQYF,TGTGCCAGCAGCCAAGTCGAACTGGGCACAGATACGCAGTATTTT
TRBJ2-2,TRBV7-3,TRBD2,NA,CASSDPGLAGSGELFF,TGTGCCAGCAGCGACCCGGGACTAGCGGGATCCGGGGAGCTGTTTTTT
TRBJ1-5,TRBV25-1,TRBD1,NA,CASSGQGRAQHF,TGTGCCAGCAGTGGACAGGGAAGGGCCCAGCATTTT
TRBJ1-5,TRBV16,NA,NA,CASSQSGGGNQPQHF,TGTGCCAGCAGCCAATCGGGAGGGGGCAATCAGCCCCAGCATTTT
TRBJ1-1,TRBV3-1/TRBV3-2,NA,NA,CASWDNRNTEAFF,TGTGCCAGCTGGGACAATAGGAACACTGAAGCTTTCTTT
TRBJ2-3,TRBV4-2,NA,NA,CASSQVGGQTDGTDTQYF,TGTGCCAGCAGCCAAGTCGGGGGACAGACCGACGGCACAGATACGCAGTATTTT
TRBJ1-1,TRBV10-3,NA,NA,CAIRKDSFDTEAFF,TGTGCCATCAGGAAAGACAGTTTTGACACTGAAGCTTTCTTT
TRBJ2-3,TRBV3-1/TRBV3-2,TRBD2,NA,CASSREWAGGTDTQYF,TGTGCCAGCAGCCGAGAGTGGGCGGGGGGCACAGATACGCAGTATTTT
TRBJ1-1,TRBV28,TRBD1,few,CASSASPGTANEAFF,TGTGCCAGCAGTGCCTCTCCCGGGACAGCCAATGAAGCTTTCTTT
TRBJ1-1,TRBV4-2,NA,NA,CASSQDPGLEAFF,TGTGCCAGCAGCCAAGATCCCGGGTTAGAAGCTTTCTTT
TRBJ2-1,TRBV7-6,NA,many,CASSSDLSSYNEQFF,TGTGCCAGCAGCTCTGATTTGAGCTCCTACAATGAGCAGTTCTTC
TRBJ1-1,TRBV7-9,TRBD1,NA,CASSPFGQVNTEAFF,TGTGCCAGCAGCCCTTTTGGACAGGTGAACACTGAAGCTTTCTTT
TRBJ2-7,TRBV10-2,TRBD1,NA,CASTEGQGSYEQYF,TGCGCCAGCACCGAGGGACAGGGTTCCTACGAGCAGTACTTC
TRBJ2-1,TRBV7-2,TRBD1,few,CASSTPTGARSSYNEQFF,TGTGCCAGCAGCACACCAACAGGGGCGAGGAGCTCCTACAATGAGCAGTTCTTC
TRBJ2-1,TRBV11-3,TRBD2,NA,CASSIVAGGEQFF,TGTGCCAGCAGCATTGTAGCGGGAGGAGAGCAGTTCTTC
TRBJ1-2,TRBV4-1,NA,NA,CASSQLFSDRRIYGYTF,TGCGCCAGCAGCCAATTATTTTCAGATAGGAGAATCTATGGCTACACCTTC
TRBJ1-4,TRBV29-1,NA,NA,CSVGQAANEKLFF,TGCAGCGTTGGACAGGCGGCTAATGAAAAACTGTTTTTT
TRBJ2-1,TRBV19,TRBD1,NA,CASSIRRGPNEQFF,TGTGCCAGTAGTATCCGCAGGGGGCCCAATGAGCAGTTCTTC
TRBJ1-1,TRBV27,NA,NA,CASSLTGGAEAFF,TGTGCCAGCAGTCTTACGGGTGGCGCTGAAGCTTTCTTT
TRBJ1-1,TRBV27,TRBD1,NA,CASSSRQGMNTEAFF,TGTGCCAGCAGTTCCCGACAGGGAATGAACACTGAAGCTTTCTTT
TRBJ1-5,TRBV27,NA,NA,CASRAAGDSNQPQHF,TGTGCCAGCAGGGCCGCGGGAGATAGCAATCAGCCCCAGCATTTT
TRBJ1-5,TRBV14,NA,NA,CASSQGGAPNQPQHF,TGTGCCAGCAGCCAGGGAGGGGCCCCTAATCAGCCCCAGCATTTT
TRBJ1-2,TRBV7-2,NA,NA,CASSLVAVANYGYTF,TGTGCCAGCAGCTTAGTAGCGGTAGCTAACTATGGCTACACCTTC
TRBJ2-1,TRBV5-3,TRBD2,NA,CARSLEASGGDEQFF,TGTGCCAGAAGCTTGGAGGCTAGCGGGGGGGATGAGCAGTTCTTC
TRBJ2-6,TRBV5-6,TRBD1,NA,CASRRGTGRSGANVLTF,TGTGCCAGCCGGAGGGGGACAGGACGCTCTGGGGCCAACGTCCTGACTTTC
TRBJ1-2,TRBV7-2,NA,few,CASSFGYRDRVGYGYTF,TGTGCCAGCAGCTTCGGTTACAGGGATAGGGTGGGCTATGGCTACACCTTC
TRBJ2-5,TRBV7-9,TRBD1,NA,CASSWGQGQETQYF,TGTGCCAGCAGCTGGGGACAGGGCCAAGAGACCCAGTACTTC
TRBJ1-2,TRBV25-1,NA,NA,CASSETGWYGYTF,TGTGCCAGCAGTGAGACAGGCTGGTATGGCTACACCTTC
TRBJ1-3,TRBV7-2,NA,NA,CASSLAGAGGNTIYF,TGTGCCAGCAGCTTAGCAGGGGCAGGAGGAAACACCATATATTTT
TRBJ1-5,TRBV21-1,NA,NA,CASKTGSYSNQPQHF,TGTGCCAGCAAAACAGGGTCGTATAGCAATCAGCCCCAGCATTTT
TRBJ2-3,TRBV27,TRBD2,NA,CASSLWFGGNTDTQYF,TGTGCCAGCAGTTTATGGTTCGGGGGGAACACAGATACGCAGTATTTT
TRBJ1-1,TRBV7-9,NA,NA,CASSFDMMFTEAFF,TGTGCCAGCAGCTTCGACATGATGTTCACTGAAGCTTTCTTT
TRBJ2-3,TRBV18,TRBD2,NA,CASSQTSGGTDTQYF,TGTGCCAGCTCACAGACTAGCGGGGGCACAGATACGCAGTATTTT
TRBJ1-1,TRBV7-3,NA,NA,CASSRGKATEAFF,TGTGCCAGCAGCCGCGGGAAGGCCACTGAAGCTTTCTTT
TRBJ2-5,TRBV7-3,TRBD2,NA,CASSSSGGSEETQYF,TGTGCCAGCAGCTCAAGCGGGGGGAGCGAAGAGACCCAGTACTTC
TRBJ2-3,TRBV18,TRBD2,NA,CASARGVSTDTQYF,TGTGCCAGCGCGCGGGGGGTAAGCACAGATACGCAGTATTTT
TRBJ1-2,TRBV13,NA,NA,CASSLVTGGYGYTF,TGTGCCAGCAGCTTAGTTACGGGAGGCTATGGCTACACCTTC
TRBJ2-5,TRBV12-3/TRBV12-4,NA,NA,CASSFEVEETQYF,TGTGCCAGCAGCTTCGAGGTGGAGGAGACCCAGTACTTC
TRBJ1-1,TRBV6-5,TRBD1,NA,CASSLGQGLTEAFF,TGTGCCAGCAGTCTCGGACAGGGCCTCACTGAAGCTTTCTTT
TRBJ2-2,TRBV12-3/TRBV12-4,NA,NA,CASSFGGRGELFF,TGTGCCAGCAGTTTCGGGGGACGTGGGGAGCTGTTTTTT
TRBJ2-3,TRBV18,NA,NA,CASSPTLIADSTDTQYF,TGTGCCAGCTCACCGACCCTAATAGCGGATAGCACAGATACGCAGTATTTT
TRBJ2-1,TRBV28,NA,NA,CAINHSTGSYNEQFF,TGTGCCATCAACCACAGTACCGGCTCCTACAATGAGCAGTTCTTC